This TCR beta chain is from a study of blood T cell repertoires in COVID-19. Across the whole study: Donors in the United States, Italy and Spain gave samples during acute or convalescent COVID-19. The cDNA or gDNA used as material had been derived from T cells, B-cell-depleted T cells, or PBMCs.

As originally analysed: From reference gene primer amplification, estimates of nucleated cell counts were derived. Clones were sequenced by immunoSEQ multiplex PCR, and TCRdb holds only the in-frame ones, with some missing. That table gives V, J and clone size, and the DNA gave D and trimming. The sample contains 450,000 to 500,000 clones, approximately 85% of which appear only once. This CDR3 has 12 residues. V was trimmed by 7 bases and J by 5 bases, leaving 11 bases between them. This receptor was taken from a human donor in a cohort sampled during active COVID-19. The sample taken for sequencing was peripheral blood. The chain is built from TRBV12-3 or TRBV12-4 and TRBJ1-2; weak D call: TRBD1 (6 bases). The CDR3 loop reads CASMDSAYGYTF. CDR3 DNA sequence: TGTGCCAGCATGGACAGTGCTTATGGCTACACCTTC.